Each of the 5 T cell receptor beta chains below was sequenced from the same sample in a study of neoadjuvant anti-PD-1 for oral cavity cancer. Repertoires were generated with immunoSEQ multiplex PCR, while TCRdb's copy carries only in-frame clones and drops some. The top ten hold around 4.9% of the sample, which has about 39,000 clones, 65% to 85% seen once. Specified time point: after neoadjuvant nivolumab, at surgical resection. The sequenced sample was PBMCs, obtained after nivolumab (anti-PD-1) treatment. The receptors come from a person aged 35-79 years with oral cavity squamous cell carcinoma.

This CDR3 is CASETRGRDYGYTF. The CDR3 DNA reads TGTGCCAGTGAAACCAGGGGGCGTGACTATGGCTACACCTTC. The chain carries TRBV30 and TRBJ1-2; the match to TRBD1 covers 8 bases. The trim removed 8 bases at V and 3 bases at J, leaving 11 bases unmatched. This CDR3 is built from 14 residues. CDR1 and CDR2 from the germline V gene are GTSNPN and SVGIG (reference sequence).

This chain uses TRBV5-1 with TRBJ2-1, with D maybe TRBD1 (5 bases). The CDR3 covers 15 residues. Germline V CDR1 and CDR2: SGHRS, YFSETQ. Trimming removed 0 bases at V and 1 base at J, with 8 bases between. CDR3 protein: CASSLETASYNEQFF. DNA for the CDR3: TGCGCCAGCAGCTTGGAGACAGCTTCCTACAATGAGCAGTTCTTC.

The genes are TRBV19 and TRBJ2-3; D possibly uses TRBD1 or TRBD2 (5 bases each). The V end lost 4 bases, the J end lost 2 bases, and 13 bases lay between the germline ends. The germline V gene encodes CDR1 LNHDA and CDR2 SQIVND (reference sequence). CDR3 length equals 15 residues. This CDR3 reads CASSRGLDFTDTQYF. The CDR3 DNA reads TGTGCCAGTAGTAGGGGCCTGGACTTCACAGATACGCAGTATTTT.

The chain uses TRBV7-8 and TRBJ2-7; D is uncertain. The V end was cut by 3 bases, the J end by 2 bases, with 5 bases between. Germline CDR1 and CDR2: SGHVS and FQNEAQ. This CDR3 region has 12 residues. The CDR3 coding sequence is TGTGCCAGCAGCTTCTCTACCTACGAGCAGTACTTC. Translated: CASSFSTYEQYF.

This rearrangement joins TRBV19 to TRBJ1-2, with no clear D. The germline CDR1 and CDR2 sequences are LNHDA and SQIVND (reference sequence). CDR3 length: 12 amino acids. The V gene lost 5 bases and the J gene lost 0 bases, with 4 bases spanning the gap. The CDR3 sequence is CASSRANYGYTF. In DNA, the CDR3 is TGTGCCAGTAGTCGGGCTAACTATGGCTACACCTTC.